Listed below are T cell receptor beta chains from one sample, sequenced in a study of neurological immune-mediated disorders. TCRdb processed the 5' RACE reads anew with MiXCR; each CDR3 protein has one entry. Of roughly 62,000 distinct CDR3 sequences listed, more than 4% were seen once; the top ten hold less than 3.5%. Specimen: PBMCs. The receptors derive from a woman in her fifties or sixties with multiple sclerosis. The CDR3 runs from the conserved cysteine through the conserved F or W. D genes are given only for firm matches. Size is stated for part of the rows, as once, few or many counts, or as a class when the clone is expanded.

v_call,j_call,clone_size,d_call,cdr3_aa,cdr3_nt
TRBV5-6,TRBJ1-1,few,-,CASSSRGFTEAFF,TGTGCCAGCAGTTCCCGTGGGTTCACTGAAGCTTTCTTT
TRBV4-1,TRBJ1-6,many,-,CASSQGKTSPLHF,TGCGCCAGCAGCCAAGGCAAAACGTCACCCCTCCACTTT
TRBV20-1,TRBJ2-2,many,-,CSYRVQNTGELFF,TGCAGCTACCGGGTCCAAAACACCGGGGAGCTGTTTTTT
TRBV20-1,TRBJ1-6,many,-,CSARESRGLRISPLHF,TGCAGTGCTAGAGAGAGCAGGGGCTTGAGGATTTCACCCCTCCACTTT
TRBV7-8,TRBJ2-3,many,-,CASSPRDTTTQYF,TGTGCCAGCAGCCCAAGGGACACTACAACGCAGTATTTT
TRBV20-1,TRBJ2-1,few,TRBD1,CSAREGQGASKQFF,TGCAGTGCTAGAGAGGGACAGGGAGCTAGCAAGCAGTTCTTC
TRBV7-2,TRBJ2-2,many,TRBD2,CASSLQAGSTGELFF,TGTGCCAGCAGCTTACAAGCGGGGAGCACCGGGGAGCTGTTTTTT
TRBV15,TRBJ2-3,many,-,CATSREAVVTDTQYF,TGTGCCACCAGCAGAGAGGCAGTTGTCACAGATACGCAGTATTTT
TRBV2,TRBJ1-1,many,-,CASNRGFTEAFF,TGTGCCAGCAATCGGGGCTTCACTGAAGCTTTCTTT
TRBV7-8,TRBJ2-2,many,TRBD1,CASSFKTGTGWTGELFF,TGTGCCAGCAGCTTCAAAACCGGGACAGGGTGGACCGGGGAGCTGTTTTTT
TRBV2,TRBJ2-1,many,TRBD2,CASSEGLAGYNEQFF,TGTGCCAGCAGTGAAGGACTAGCGGGTTACAATGAGCAGTTCTTC
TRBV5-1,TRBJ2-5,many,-,CASSPQDGGETQYF,TGCGCCAGCAGCCCGCAGGACGGCGGAGAGACCCAGTACTTC
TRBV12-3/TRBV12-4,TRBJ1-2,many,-,CASRDSENYGYTF,TGTGCCAGCAGAGACAGCGAAAACTATGGCTACACCTTC
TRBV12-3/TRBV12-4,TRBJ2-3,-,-,CASSFRDREVQYF,TGTGCCAGCAGTTTTAGGGATCGAGAAGTGCAGTATTTT
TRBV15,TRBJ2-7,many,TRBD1,CATSMDRSLGNEQYF,TGTGCCACCAGCATGGACAGGAGTCTCGGGAACGAGCAGTACTTC
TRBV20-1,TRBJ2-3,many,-,CSATGTTTDTQYF,TGCAGTGCTACAGGGACAACCACAGATACGCAGTATTTT
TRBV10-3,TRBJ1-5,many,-,CAISEVADQPQHF,TGTGCCATCAGTGAGGTCGCGGATCAGCCCCAGCATTTT
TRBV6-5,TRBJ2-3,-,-,CASSYPDRDTQYF,TGTGCCAGCAGTTACCCGGACAGAGATACGCAGTATTTT
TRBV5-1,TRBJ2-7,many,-,CASSFESSLGSKYF,TGCGCCAGCAGCTTCGAATCCAGTCTCGGGAGCAAGTACTTC
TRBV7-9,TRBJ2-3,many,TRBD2,CASSQLAGGTDTQYF,TGTGCCAGCAGCCAGCTAGCGGGGGGCACAGATACGCAGTATTTT
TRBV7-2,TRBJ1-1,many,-,CASSLTGYDTEAFF,TGTGCCAGCAGCTTAACAGGGTACGACACTGAAGCTTTCTTT
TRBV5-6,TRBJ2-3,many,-,CASRRWTYSTDTQYF,TGTGCCAGCAGGCGATGGACCTATAGCACAGATACGCAGTATTTT
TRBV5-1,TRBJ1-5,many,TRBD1,CASSLGQGGEAQHF,TGCGCCAGCAGCTTGGGACAGGGGGGTGAGGCCCAGCATTTT
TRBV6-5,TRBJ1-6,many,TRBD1,CASGVTGGTSPLHF,TGTGCCAGCGGGGTGACAGGGGGAACTTCACCCCTCCACTTT
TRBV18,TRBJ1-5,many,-,CASSTSDSNQPQHF,TGTGCCAGCTCTACGTCGGATAGCAATCAGCCCCAGCATTTT
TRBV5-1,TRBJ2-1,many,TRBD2,CASSRPGTSGGAGDEQFF,TGCGCCAGCAGTCGACCTGGGACTAGCGGGGGGGCGGGTGATGAGCAGTTCTTC
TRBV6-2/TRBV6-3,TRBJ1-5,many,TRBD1,CASTQTGLLQPQNF,TGTGCCAGCACCCAGACAGGGCTATTACAGCCCCAGAATTTT